Each of the 20 T cell receptor beta chains below was sequenced from the same sample in a study of blood T cell repertoires in COVID-19. Sequencing was performed with immunoSEQ multiplex PCR; in TCRdb, only in-frame clones are kept and a portion is missing. The sample holds 250,000 to 300,000 clones, roughly 86% seen once. The source material was peripheral blood. The receptors originated from a man aged 18 to 30 with active or convalescent COVID-19.

This clone has a single count. This chain connects TRBV5-4 to TRBJ2-3; D is unclear. The V and J ends lost 4 bases and 3 bases respectively, with 9 bases between them. CDR3 length equals 13 residues. Germline CDR1 and CDR2: SGHNT and YYREEE (reference sequence). The CDR3 is CASSVPATDTQYF. DNA of the CDR3: TGTGCCAGCAGCGTCCCAGCGACAGATACGCAGTATTTT.

The CDR3 loop is CASSLAEGAYGYTF. The DNA of the CDR3 is TGTGCCAGCAGCTTGGCAGAGGGGGCCTATGGCTACACCTTC. The V and J genes are TRBV5-4 and TRBJ1-2; 7 bases map to TRBD1. Germline V gene lookup returns CDR1 SGHNT and CDR2 YYREEE (reference sequence). The V gene end was trimmed by 0 bases and the J gene end by 4 bases; junction bases not matched to a gene: 3. The CDR3 sequence is 14 residues long.

The CDR3 is CASSLSSGETQYF. DNA of the CDR3: TGTGCCAGCAGCTTGAGTTCAGGGGAGACCCAGTACTTC. This chain joins TRBV5-6 and TRBJ2-5, with TRBD1 as a possible D gene (5 bases). Trimming stripped 1 base from V and 5 bases from J, with 9 bases between. Germline CDR1 SGHDT, CDR2 YYEEEE. CDR3 length: 13 residues.

J is TRBJ1-2 and V is TRBV6-5; a weak D match, TRBD1 (5 bases). Trimming took 4 bases from V and 4 from J, leaving 13 bases between them. This CDR3 spans 14 amino acids. Germline V gene sequence: CDR1 MNHEY, CDR2 SVGAGI. CDR3 amino acids: CASSFTDMSYGYTF. For the CDR3, the DNA is TGTGCCAGCAGTTTCACGGACATGTCCTATGGCTACACCTTC.

The table lists this clone with a count of one. Other nucleotide sequences in the sample specify the same CDR3. The chain has TRBV27 and TRBJ2-1, with 7 bases aligning to TRBD2. The CDR3 consists of 14 residues. CDR1 and CDR2 from the germline V gene are MNHEY and SMNVEV (reference sequence). V was clipped by 4 bases and J by 4 bases; unmatched bases: 4. CDR3 coding DNA: TGTGCCAGCAGTTCTGGCGGGAGTTACAATGAGCAGTTCTTC. It encodes CASSSGGSYNEQFF.

The rearrangement links TRBV6-5 to TRBJ2-2; D is ambiguous. CDR1 is MNHEY, CDR2 SVGAGI, per germline. This CDR3 spans 14 amino acids. Trimming left V 10 bases short and J 6 bases short, with 18 bases between. The CDR3 is CATPVRGRPGELFF. The CDR3 DNA is TGTGCCACCCCGGTCCGAGGCCGGCCCGGGGAGCTGTTTTTT.

The rearrangement links TRBV7-8 to TRBJ2-3; 9 positions agree with TRBD2. J lost 4 bases, V lost 5 bases, and 10 bases had no gene match. The CDR3 spans 16 residues. Germline V gene sequence: CDR1 SGHVS, CDR2 FQNEAQ. The CDR3 nucleotides are TGTGCCAGCAGCCTGGGGGGGCTAGCGGGATCAGATACGCAGTATTTT. Amino acid sequence: CASSLGGLAGSDTQYF.

V gene TRBV6-5 combines with J gene TRBJ1-6; D is unresolved. This CDR3 region has 14 residues. The germline V gene has CDR1 MNHEY and CDR2 SVGAGI. V lost 0 bases to trimming and J lost 9 bases, with 9 bases between them. CDR3 coding DNA: TGTGCCAGCAGTTACTCGATGGAGCGTTCACCCCTCCACTTT. Amino acids: CASSYSMERSPLHF.

The sample holds a few counts of this clone. The chain links TRBV7-2 to TRBJ2-1; the match to TRBD2 covers 10 bases. V gave up 5 bases and J gave up 6 bases; unmatched junction bases: 10. The V gene's germline CDR1 is SGHTA and CDR2 FQGNSA. The CDR3 totals 16 residues. Here the CDR3 reads CASSLEGSGGLNEQFF. The CDR3 coding sequence is TGTGCCAGCAGCCTAGAGGGTAGCGGGGGGCTCAATGAGCAGTTCTTC.

This chain links TRBV7-6 with TRBJ2-1, with D maybe TRBD1 (6 bases). The V end was cut by 1 base, the J end by 4 bases, with 11 bases between. This CDR3 has 15 amino acids. CDR1 SGHVS and CDR2 FNYEAQ come from the germline V gene. For the CDR3, the DNA is TGTGCCAGCAGCTTAGGGCCGGACAGTTACAATGAGCAGTTCTTC. This gives the protein CASSLGPDSYNEQFF.

The chain uses TRBV7-3 and TRBJ2-3; the D gene is possibly TRBD2 (6 bases). Per germline, CDR1 SGHTA and CDR2 FQGTGA. V lost 5 bases and J 2 bases, leaving 11 bases between the germline ends. The CDR3 sequence is 14 residues long. The CDR3 sequence is CASSPGLFTDTQYF. CDR3 nucleotide sequence: TGTGCCAGCAGCCCGGGACTTTTCACAGATACGCAGTATTTT.

The CDR3 loop is CASSSLNGRESDEQYF. Here the CDR3 DNA reads TGTGCCAGTAGCTCCCTGAACGGGAGGGAGAGTGACGAGCAGTACTTC. The chain links TRBV19 to TRBJ2-7; 8 nucleotides match TRBD2. The CDR3 is 16 amino acids. V gave up 6 bases and J gave up 5 bases; unmatched junction bases: 15. The germline gives CDR1 LNHDA, CDR2 SQIVND (reference sequence).

The V call is TRBV7-2, the J call TRBJ1-4; no clear D. This CDR3 contains 13 residues. V was clipped by 5 bases and J by 5 bases, with 9 bases between them. Germline V gene data show CDR1 as SGHTA and CDR2 as FQGNSA. The CDR3 DNA is TGTGCCAGCAGCAAATCCATGAATGAAAAACTGTTTTTT. Protein sequence: CASSKSMNEKLFF.

On this clone: Within the sample, other DNA sequences also encode this same CDR3. The chain couples TRBV5-1 to TRBJ1-1, with TRBD1 as a possible D gene (5 bases). V was cut by 0 bases and J by 0 bases, with 9 bases left in between. The germline V gene has CDR1 SGHRS and CDR2 YFSETQ. The CDR3 spans 15 residues. CDR3 in amino acids: CASSLAQGMNTEAFF. In DNA, the CDR3 is TGCGCCAGCAGCTTGGCGCAGGGCATGAACACTGAAGCTTTCTTT.

V usage is TRBV5-1 and J usage is TRBJ1-1; D ambiguous. The V gene lost 0 bases and the J gene lost 1 base, with 4 bases spanning the gap. CDR1 and CDR2 from the germline V gene are SGHRS and YFSETQ. CDR3 size: 13 residues. Here the CDR3 reads CASSLGENTEAFF. Written as DNA, the CDR3 is TGCGCCAGCAGCTTGGGAGAGAACACTGAAGCTTTCTTT.

The genes are TRBV7-6 and TRBJ2-3, with no clear D. The V gene's germline CDR1 is SGHVS and CDR2 FNYEAQ. The CDR3 is made up of 17 amino acids. V lost 6 bases to trimming and J lost 3 bases, with 22 bases between them. Here the CDR3 reads CASSPRVPNLMTDTQYF. In DNA, the CDR3 is TGTGCCAGCAGTCCACGCGTCCCAAACCTCATGACAGATACGCAGTATTTT.

This chain links TRBV5-1 with TRBJ1-3; TRBD1 might be the D (5 bases). CDR1 is SGHRS and CDR2 is YFSETQ in the germline V gene. The CDR3 spans 15 residues. V lost 4 bases and J 0 bases, leaving 11 bases between the germline ends. The CDR3 nucleotides are TGCGCCAGCAGCCCAACAGGAACCTCTGGAAACACCATATATTTT. This sequence encodes CASSPTGTSGNTIYF.

This rearrangement joins TRBV7-2 to TRBJ2-7; 8 bases line up with TRBD1. The germline V gene encodes CDR1 SGHTA and CDR2 FQGNSA. This CDR3 has 15 amino acids. Germline trimming cut 6 bases from V and 7 bases from J; bases unmatched to any gene: 14. The CDR3 sequence: CASSYPGQALEEQYF. CDR3 nucleotides: TGTGCCAGCAGTTACCCGGGACAGGCGCTAGAAGAGCAGTACTTC. The variable domain in full, completed from reference TRBV7-2 and TRBJ2-7, reads GAGVSQSPSNKVTEKGKDVELRCDPISGHTALYWYRQSLGQGLEFLIYFQGNSAPDKSGLPSDRFSAERTGGSVSTLTIQRTQQEDSAVYLCASSYPGQALEEQYFGPGTRLTVT.

The V call is TRBV4-2, the J call TRBJ2-1; 10 bases map to TRBD2. The CDR3 runs to 18 residues. The J segment lost 4 bases and the V segment lost 5 bases, leaving 14 bases of the junction unmatched. Germline values: CDR1 LGHNA, CDR2 YNFKEQ. In DNA form, the CDR3 reads TGTGCCAGCAGCTTCAAGTTGGGGCTAGCGGGGGATTACAATGAGCAGTTCTTC. Translated, it gives CASSFKLGLAGDYNEQFF.

The rearrangement uses TRBV30 and TRBJ1-4; no definite D call. The V and J ends lost 1 base and 6 bases respectively, with 6 bases between them. Germline V CDR1 and CDR2: GTSNPN, SVGIG (reference sequence). This CDR3 contains 12 residues. CDR3: CAWSAPDEKLFF. As DNA, the CDR3 is TGTGCCTGGAGTGCCCCGGATGAAAAACTGTTTTTT.